This T cell receptor (beta chain) was recorded in a study of CD8 T cells in ankylosing spondylitis. Preparation of TCR beta libraries was done by quantitative 5'-RACE with molecular barcodes. TCRdb re-derived calls from the 5' RACE reads in MiXCR, one entry per CDR3 protein. The data contain about 390,000 distinct CDR3 sequences, about a fifth of them singletons. This CDR3 has 15 residues. The germline V and J ends were trimmed by 0 bases and 6 bases, with 12 bases remaining between them. Germline V gene sequence: CDR1 SGHRS, CDR2 YFSETQ. This clonotype was seen only a few times. Its antigen is undetermined. Overall study findings and caveats: About 8 highly homologous variants made up a TCR beta motif, and this motif appeared characteristic of ankylosing spondylitis blood. Past research had described some motif variants in reactive arthritis synovial fluid and blood. Matched ankylosing spondylitis synovial fluid reportedly contained a significantly enriched population of disease-linked clones.

The chain joins TRBV5-1 to TRBJ2-2; D might be TRBD1 or TRBD2, each matching 6 bases. The sequencing sample was made of blood, either unsorted or a sorted T cell fraction (not recorded which). The sequence was collected from a male donor with ankylosing spondylitis. The CDR3 nucleotides read TGCGCCAGCAGCTTGGATCCGGGGGCCTCCGGGGAGCTGTTTTTT. The encoded protein is CASSLDPGASGELFF.